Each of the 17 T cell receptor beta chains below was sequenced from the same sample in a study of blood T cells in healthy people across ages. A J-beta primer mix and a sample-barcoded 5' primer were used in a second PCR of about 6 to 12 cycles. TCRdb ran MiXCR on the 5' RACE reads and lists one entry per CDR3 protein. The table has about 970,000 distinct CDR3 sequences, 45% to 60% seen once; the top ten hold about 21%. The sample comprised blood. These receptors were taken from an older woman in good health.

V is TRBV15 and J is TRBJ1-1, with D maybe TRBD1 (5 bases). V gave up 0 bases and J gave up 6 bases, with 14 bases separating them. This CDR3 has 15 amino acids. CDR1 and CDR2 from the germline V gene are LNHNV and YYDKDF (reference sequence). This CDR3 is CATSRDPGAGPEAFF. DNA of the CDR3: TGTGCCACCAGCAGAGATCCCGGCGCGGGGCCTGAAGCTTTCTTT.

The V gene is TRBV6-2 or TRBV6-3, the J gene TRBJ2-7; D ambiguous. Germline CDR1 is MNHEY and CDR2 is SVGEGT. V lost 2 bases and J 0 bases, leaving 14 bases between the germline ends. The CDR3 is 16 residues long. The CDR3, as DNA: TGTGCCAGCAGTTACACCGCCGACCGGCCCTCCTACGAGCAGTACTTC. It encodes CASSYTADRPSYEQYF.

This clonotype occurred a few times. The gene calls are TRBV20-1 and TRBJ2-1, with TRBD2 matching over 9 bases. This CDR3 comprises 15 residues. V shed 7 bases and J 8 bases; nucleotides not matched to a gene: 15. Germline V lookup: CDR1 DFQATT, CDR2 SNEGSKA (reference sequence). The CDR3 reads CSVLPGTSSVHEQFF. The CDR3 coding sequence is TGCAGTGTCCTGCCCGGGACTAGCTCAGTCCATGAGCAGTTCTTC.

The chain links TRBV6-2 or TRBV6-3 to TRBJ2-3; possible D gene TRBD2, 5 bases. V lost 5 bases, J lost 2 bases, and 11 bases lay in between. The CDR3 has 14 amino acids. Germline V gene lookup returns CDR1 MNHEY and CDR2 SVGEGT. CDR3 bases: TGTGCCAGCAGTAGGAGGTTTTCCACAGATACGCAGTATTTT. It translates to CASSRRFSTDTQYF.

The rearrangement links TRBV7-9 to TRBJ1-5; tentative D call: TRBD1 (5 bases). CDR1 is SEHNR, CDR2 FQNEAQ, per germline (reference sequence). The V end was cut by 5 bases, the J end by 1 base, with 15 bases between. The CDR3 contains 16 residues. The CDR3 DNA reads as TGTGCCAGCAGCGACCGACCGGGGCCAAGCAATCAGCCCCAGCATTTT. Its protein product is CASSDRPGPSNQPQHF.

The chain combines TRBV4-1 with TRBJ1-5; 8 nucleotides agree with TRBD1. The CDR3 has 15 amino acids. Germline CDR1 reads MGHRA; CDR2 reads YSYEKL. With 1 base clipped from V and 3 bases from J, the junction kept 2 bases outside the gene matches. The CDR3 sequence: CASSQGTGPNQPQHF. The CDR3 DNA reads TGCGCCAGCAGCCAAGGGACAGGGCCCAATCAGCCCCAGCATTTT.

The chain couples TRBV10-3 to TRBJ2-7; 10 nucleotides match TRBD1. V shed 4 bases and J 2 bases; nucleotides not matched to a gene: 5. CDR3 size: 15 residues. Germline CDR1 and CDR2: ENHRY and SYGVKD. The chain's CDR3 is CAISARDRGPYEQYF. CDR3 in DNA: TGTGCCATCAGTGCCCGGGACAGGGGACCCTACGAGCAGTACTTC.

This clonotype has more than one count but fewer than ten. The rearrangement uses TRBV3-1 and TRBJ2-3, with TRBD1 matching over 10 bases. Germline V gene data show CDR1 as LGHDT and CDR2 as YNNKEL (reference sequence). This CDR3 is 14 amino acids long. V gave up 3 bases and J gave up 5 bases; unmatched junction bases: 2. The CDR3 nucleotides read TGTGCCAGCAGCCATGACAGGGGGCAAGATACGCAGTATTTT. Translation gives CASSHDRGQDTQYF.

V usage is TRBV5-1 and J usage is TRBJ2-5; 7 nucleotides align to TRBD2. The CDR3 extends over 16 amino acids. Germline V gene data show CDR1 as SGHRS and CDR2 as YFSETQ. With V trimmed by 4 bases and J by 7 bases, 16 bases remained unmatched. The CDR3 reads CASSPASGAGVGTQYF. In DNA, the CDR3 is TGCGCCAGCAGCCCCGCTAGCGGAGCCGGGGTCGGGACCCAGTACTTC.

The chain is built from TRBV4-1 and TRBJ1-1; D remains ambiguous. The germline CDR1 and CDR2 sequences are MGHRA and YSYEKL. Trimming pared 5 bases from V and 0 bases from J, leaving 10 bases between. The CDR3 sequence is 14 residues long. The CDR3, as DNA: TGCGCCAGCAGCGCCCCAAGTATGAACACTGAAGCTTTCTTT. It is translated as CASSAPSMNTEAFF.

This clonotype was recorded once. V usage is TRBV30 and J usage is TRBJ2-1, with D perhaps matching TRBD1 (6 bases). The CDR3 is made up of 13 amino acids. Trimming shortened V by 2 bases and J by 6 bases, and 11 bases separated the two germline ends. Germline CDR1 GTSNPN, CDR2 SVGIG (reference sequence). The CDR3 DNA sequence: TGTGCCTGGAGTCAGGGGACCCCCAATGAGCAGTTCTTC. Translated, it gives CAWSQGTPNEQFF. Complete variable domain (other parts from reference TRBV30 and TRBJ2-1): SQTIHQWPATLVQPVGSPLSLECTVEGTSNPNLYWYRQAAGRGLQLLFYSVGIGQISSEVPQNLSASRPQDRQFILSSKKLLLSDSGFYLCAWSQGTPNEQFFGPGTRLTVL.

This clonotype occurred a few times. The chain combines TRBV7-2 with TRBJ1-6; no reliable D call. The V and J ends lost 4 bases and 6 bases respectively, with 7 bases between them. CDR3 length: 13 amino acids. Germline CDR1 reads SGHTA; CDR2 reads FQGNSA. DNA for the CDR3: TGTGCCAGCAGCTGGACTTCTAATTCACCCCTCCACTTT. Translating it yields CASSWTSNSPLHF.

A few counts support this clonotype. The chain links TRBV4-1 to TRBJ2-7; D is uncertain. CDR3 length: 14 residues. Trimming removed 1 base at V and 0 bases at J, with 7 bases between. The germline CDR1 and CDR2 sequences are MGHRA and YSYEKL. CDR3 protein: CASSQGFTSYEQYF. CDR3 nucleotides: TGCGCCAGCAGCCAAGGGTTTACCTCCTACGAGCAGTACTTC.

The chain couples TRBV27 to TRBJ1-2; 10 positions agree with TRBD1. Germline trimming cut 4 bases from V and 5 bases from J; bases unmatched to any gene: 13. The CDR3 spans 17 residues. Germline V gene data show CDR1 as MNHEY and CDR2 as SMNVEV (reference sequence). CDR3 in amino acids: CASSSRWTGGNEYGYTF. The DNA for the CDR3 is TGTGCCAGCAGTTCACGATGGACAGGGGGAAACGAGTATGGCTACACCTTC.

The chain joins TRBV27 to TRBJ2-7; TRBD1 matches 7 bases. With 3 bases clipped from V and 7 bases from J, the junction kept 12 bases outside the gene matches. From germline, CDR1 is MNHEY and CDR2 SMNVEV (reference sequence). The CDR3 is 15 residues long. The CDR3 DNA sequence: TGTGCCAGCAGTTTGAAGACAGGGATGGCGGGTGAGCAGTACTTC. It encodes CASSLKTGMAGEQYF.

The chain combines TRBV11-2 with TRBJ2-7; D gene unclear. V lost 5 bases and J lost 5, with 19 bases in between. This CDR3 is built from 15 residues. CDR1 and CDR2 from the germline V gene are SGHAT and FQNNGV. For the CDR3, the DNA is TGTGCCAGCAGCCCAGGTGGCAGGCTCGCGGACGAGCAGTACTTC. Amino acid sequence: CASSPGGRLADEQYF.

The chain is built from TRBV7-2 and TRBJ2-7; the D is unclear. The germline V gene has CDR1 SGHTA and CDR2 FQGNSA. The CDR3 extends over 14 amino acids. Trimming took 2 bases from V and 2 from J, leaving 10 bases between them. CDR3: CASSLPGSTYEQYF. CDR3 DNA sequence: TGTGCCAGCAGCTTACCGGGCAGTACCTACGAGCAGTACTTC.